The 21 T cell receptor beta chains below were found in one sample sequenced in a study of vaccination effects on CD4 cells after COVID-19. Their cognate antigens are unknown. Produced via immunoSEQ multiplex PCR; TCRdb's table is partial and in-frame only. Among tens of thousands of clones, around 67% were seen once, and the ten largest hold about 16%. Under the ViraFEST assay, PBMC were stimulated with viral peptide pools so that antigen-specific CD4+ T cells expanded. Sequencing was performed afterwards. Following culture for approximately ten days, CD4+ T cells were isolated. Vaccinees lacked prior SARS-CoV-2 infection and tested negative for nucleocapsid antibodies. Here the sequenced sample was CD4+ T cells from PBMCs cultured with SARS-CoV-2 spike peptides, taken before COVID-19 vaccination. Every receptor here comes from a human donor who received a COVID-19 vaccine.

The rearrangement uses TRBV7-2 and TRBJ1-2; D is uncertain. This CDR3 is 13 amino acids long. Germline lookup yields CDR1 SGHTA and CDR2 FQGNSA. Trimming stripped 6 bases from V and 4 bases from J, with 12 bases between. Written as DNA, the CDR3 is TGTGCCAGCAGTCCCGGACCGACCTATGGCTACACCTTC. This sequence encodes CASSPGPTYGYTF.

The CDR3 spells CASSFGGYGYTF. CDR3 nucleotides: TGTGCCAGCAGTTTTGGGGGCTATGGCTACACCTTC. This chain connects TRBV6-5 to TRBJ1-2, with D tentatively TRBD1 (5 bases). The CDR3 is 12 amino acids. Looked up from germline, CDR1 is MNHEY and CDR2 is SVGAGI. V shed 4 bases and J shed 4 bases, with 7 bases lying between them.

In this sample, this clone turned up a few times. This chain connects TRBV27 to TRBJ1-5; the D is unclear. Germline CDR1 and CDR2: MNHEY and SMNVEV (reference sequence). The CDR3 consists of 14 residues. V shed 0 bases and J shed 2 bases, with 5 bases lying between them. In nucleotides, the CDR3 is TGTGCCAGCAGTTTATCGACTGGCAATCAGCCCCAGCATTTT. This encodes CASSLSTGNQPQHF.

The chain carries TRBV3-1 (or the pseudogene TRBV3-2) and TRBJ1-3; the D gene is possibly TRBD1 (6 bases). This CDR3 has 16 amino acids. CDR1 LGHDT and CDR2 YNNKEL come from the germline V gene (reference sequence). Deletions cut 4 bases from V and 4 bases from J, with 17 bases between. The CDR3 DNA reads TGTGCCAGCAGCCGATGGGGGGCGCGGGGAGGAAACACCATATATTTT. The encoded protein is CASSRWGARGGNTIYF.

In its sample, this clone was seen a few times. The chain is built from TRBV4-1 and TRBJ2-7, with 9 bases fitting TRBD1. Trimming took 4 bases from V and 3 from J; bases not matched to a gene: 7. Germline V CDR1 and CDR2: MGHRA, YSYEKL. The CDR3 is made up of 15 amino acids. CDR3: CASSPRDREDYEQYF. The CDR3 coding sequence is TGCGCCAGCAGCCCCCGGGACAGGGAGGACTACGAGCAGTACTTC.

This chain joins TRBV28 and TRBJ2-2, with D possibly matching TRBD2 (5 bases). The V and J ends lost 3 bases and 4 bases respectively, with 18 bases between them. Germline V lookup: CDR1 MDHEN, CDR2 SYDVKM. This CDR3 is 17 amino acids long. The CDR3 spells CASSFEGSVWSTGELFF. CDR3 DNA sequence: TGTGCCAGCAGTTTCGAAGGGAGCGTGTGGTCCACCGGGGAGCTGTTTTTT.

In DNA form, the CDR3 reads TGTGCCAGCAGCCAAGTTGGCAGGGGGCCCGGAAACACCATATATTTT. As protein: CASSQVGRGPGNTIYF. The V call is TRBV3-1 (or the pseudogene TRBV3-2), the J call TRBJ1-3; 8 bases agree with TRBD1. This CDR3 contains 16 residues. Germline CDR1 LGHDT, CDR2 YNNKEL (reference sequence). J lost 4 bases, V lost 1 base, and 6 bases had no gene match.

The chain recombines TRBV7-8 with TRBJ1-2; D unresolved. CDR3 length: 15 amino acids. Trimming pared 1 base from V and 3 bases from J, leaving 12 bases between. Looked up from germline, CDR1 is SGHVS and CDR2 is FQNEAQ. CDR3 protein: CASSLEGTTHYGYTF. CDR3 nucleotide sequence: TGTGCCAGCAGCTTAGAGGGCACTACCCACTATGGCTACACCTTC.

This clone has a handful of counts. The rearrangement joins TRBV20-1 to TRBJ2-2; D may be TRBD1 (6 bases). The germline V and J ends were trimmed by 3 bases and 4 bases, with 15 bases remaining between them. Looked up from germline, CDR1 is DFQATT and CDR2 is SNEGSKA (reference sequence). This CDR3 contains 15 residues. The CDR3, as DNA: TGCAGTGCTAGTCCCCCGAGGGGGTTCACCGGGGAGCTGTTTTTT. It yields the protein CSASPPRGFTGELFF.

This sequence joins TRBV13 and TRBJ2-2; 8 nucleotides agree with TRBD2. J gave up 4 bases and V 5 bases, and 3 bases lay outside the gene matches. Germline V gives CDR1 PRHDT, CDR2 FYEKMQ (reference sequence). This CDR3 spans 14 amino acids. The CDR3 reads CASSGRGGTGELFF. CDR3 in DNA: TGTGCCAGCAGCGGACGGGGGGGCACCGGGGAGCTGTTTTTT.

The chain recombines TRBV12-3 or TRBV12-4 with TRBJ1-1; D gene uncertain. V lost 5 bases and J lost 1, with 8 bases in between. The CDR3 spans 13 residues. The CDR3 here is CASSVLGNTEAFF. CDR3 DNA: TGTGCCAGCAGTGTCCTGGGGAACACTGAAGCTTTCTTT.

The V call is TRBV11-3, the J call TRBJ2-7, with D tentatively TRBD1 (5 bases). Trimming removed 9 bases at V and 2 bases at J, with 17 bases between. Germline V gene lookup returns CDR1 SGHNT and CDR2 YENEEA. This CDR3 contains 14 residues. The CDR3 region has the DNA TGTGCCAGGGTGATACAGGATCGGCCCTACGAGCAGTACTTC. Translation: CARVIQDRPYEQYF.

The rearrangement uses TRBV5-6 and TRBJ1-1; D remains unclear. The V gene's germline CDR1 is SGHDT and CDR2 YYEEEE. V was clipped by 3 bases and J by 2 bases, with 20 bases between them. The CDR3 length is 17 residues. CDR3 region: CASSSSPPGKINTEAFF. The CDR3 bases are TGTGCCAGCAGCTCCAGCCCCCCCGGGAAGATCAACACTGAAGCTTTCTTT.

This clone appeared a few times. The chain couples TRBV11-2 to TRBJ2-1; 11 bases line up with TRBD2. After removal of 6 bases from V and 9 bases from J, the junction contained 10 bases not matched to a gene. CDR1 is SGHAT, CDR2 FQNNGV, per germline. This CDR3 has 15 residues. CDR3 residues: CASSPLGLAAGEQFF. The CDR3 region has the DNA TGTGCCAGCAGTCCGTTGGGACTAGCGGCCGGTGAGCAGTTCTTC.

CDR3 nucleotide sequence: TGTGCCAGCAGCTCGCCCAAGGCTAGGGATGGCTACACCTTC. Amino acid sequence: CASSSPKARDGYTF. This chain joins TRBV5-4 and TRBJ1-2; D gene uncertain. The germline V gene has CDR1 SGHNT and CDR2 YYREEE (reference sequence). The CDR3 runs to 14 residues. Trimming removed 3 bases at V and 6 bases at J, with 15 bases between.

CDR3 DNA sequence: TGCGCCAGCAGCTTCGCAAACACCGGGGAGCTGTTTTTT. Amino acids: CASSFANTGELFF. The chain has TRBV5-1 and TRBJ2-2; D ambiguous. V was pared by 2 bases and J by 2 bases, with 4 bases between. This CDR3 is 13 amino acids long. Germline-derived CDR1 and CDR2 are SGHRS and YFSETQ.

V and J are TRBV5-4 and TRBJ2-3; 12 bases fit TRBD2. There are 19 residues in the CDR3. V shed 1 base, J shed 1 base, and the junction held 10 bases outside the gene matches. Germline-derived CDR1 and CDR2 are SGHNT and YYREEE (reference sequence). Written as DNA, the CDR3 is TGTGCCAGCAGCTTGAGGCTAGCGGGAGGGGTTGGAGGCACAGATACGCAGTATTTT. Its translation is CASSLRLAGGVGGTDTQYF. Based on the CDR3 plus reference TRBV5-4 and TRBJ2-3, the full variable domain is ETGVTQSPTHLIKTRGQQVTLRCSSQSGHNTVSWYQQALGQGPQFIFQYYREEENGRGNFPPRFSGLQFPNYSSELNVNALELDDSALYLCASSLRLAGGVGGTDTQYFGPGTRLTVL.

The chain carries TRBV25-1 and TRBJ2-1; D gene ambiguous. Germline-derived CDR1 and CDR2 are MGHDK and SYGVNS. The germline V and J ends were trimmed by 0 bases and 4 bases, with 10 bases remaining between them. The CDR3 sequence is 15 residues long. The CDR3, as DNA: TGTGCCAGCAGTGAATATCTCGGCAGATACAATGAGCAGTTCTTC. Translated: CASSEYLGRYNEQFF.

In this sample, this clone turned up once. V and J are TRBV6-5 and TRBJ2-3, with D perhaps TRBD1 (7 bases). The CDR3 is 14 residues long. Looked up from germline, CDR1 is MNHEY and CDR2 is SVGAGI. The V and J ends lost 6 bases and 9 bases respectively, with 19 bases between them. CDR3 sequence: CASSGGGAIDTQYF. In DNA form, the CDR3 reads TGTGCCAGCAGCGGAGGGGGCGCGATAGACACGCAGTATTTT.

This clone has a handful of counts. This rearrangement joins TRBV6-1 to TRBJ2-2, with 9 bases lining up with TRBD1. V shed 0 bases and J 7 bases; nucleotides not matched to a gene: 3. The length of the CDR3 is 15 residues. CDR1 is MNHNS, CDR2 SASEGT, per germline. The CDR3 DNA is TGTGCCAGCAGTGAAGCGGGACAGGGAATCGGGGAGCTGTTTTTT. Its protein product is CASSEAGQGIGELFF.

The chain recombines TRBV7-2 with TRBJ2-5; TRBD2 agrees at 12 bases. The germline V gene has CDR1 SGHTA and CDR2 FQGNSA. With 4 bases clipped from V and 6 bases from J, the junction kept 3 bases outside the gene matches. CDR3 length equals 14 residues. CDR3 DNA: TGTGCCAGCAGCTCGGGACTAGCGGGCCAGACCCAGTACTTC. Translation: CASSSGLAGQTQYF.